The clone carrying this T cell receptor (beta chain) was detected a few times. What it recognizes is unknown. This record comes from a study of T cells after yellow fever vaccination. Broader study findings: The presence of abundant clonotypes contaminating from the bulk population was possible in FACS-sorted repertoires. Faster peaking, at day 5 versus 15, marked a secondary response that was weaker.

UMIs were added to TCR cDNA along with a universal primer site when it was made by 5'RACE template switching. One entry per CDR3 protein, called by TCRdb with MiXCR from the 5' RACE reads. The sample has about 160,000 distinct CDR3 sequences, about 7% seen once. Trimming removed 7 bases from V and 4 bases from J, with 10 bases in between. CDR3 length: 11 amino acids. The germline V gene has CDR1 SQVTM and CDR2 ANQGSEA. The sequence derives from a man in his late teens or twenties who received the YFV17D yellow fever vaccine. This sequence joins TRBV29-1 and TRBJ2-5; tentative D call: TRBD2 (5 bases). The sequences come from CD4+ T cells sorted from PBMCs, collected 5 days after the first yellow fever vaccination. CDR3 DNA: TGCAGCGCGGGGAGTGGAGAGACCCAGTACTTC. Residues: CSAGSGETQYF.